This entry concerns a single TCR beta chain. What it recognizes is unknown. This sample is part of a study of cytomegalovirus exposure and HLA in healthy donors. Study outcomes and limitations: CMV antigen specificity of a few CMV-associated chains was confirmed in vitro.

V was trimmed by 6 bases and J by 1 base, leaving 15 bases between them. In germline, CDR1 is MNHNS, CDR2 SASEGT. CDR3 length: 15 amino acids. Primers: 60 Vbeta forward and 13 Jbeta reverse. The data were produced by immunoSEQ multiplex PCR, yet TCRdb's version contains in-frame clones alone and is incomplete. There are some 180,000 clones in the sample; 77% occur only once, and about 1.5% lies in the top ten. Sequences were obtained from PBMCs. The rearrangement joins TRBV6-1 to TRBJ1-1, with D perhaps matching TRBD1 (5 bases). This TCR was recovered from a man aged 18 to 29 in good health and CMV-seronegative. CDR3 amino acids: CASSELGLQNTEAFF. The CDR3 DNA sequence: TGTGCCAGCAGCGAGTTGGGACTCCAGAACACTGAAGCTTTCTTT.